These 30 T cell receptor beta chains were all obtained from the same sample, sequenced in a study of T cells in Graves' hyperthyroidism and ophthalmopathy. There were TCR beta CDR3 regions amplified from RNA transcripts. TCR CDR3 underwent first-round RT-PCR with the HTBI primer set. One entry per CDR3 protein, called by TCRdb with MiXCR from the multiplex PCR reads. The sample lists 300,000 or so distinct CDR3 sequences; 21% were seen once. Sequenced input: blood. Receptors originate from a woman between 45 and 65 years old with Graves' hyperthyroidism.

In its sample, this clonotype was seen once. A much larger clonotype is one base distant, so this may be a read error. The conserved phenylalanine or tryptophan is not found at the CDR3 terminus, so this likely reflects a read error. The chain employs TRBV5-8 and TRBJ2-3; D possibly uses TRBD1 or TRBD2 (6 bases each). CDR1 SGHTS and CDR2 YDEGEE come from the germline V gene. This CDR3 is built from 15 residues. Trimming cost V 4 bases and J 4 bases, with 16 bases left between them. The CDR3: CASSEPGAWADTQYL. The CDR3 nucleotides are TGTGCCAGCAGCGAACCGGGGGCGTGGGCAGATACGCAGTATTTA.

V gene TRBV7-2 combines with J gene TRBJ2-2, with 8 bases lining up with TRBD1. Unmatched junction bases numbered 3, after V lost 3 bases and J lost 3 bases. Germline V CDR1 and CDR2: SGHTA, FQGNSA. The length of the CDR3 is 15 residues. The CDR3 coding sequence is TGTGCCAGCAGCTTCGACAGGGGCGACACCGGGGAGCTGTTTTTT. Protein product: CASSFDRGDTGELFF.

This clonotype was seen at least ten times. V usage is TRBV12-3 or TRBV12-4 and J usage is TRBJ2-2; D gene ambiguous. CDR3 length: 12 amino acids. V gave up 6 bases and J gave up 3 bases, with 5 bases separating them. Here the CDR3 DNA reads TGTGCCAGCAGACCTGACACCGGGGAGCTGTTTTTT. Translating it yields CASRPDTGELFF.

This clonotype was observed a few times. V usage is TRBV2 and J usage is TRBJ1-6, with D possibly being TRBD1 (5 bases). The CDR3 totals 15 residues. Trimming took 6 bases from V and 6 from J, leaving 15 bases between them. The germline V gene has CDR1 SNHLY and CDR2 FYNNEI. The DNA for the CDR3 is TGTGCCAGCAGCGTAACAGGTGGACCTAATTCACCCCTCCACTTT. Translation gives CASSVTGGPNSPLHF. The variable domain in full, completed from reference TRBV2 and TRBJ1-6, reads EPEVTQTPSHQVTQMGQEVILRCVPISNHLYFYWYRQILGQKVEFLVSFYNNEISEKSEIFDDQFSVERPDGSNFTLKIRSTKLEDSAMYFCASSVTGGPNSPLHFGNGTRLTVT.

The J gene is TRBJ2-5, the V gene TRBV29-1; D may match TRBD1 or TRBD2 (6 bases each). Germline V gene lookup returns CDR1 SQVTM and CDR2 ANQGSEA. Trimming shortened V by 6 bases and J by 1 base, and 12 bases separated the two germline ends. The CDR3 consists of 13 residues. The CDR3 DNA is TGCAGCGTCCCGGGGGCAGTCCAAGAGACCCAGTACTTC. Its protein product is CSVPGAVQETQYF.

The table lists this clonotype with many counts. As DNA, the CDR3 is TGTGCCAGCAGTGCGACAGGGAGTCAAGAGACCCAGTACTTC. This translates into CASSATGSQETQYF. The chain combines TRBV6-1 with TRBJ2-5; 7 bases match TRBD1. CDR1 is MNHNS and CDR2 is SASEGT in the germline V gene. There are 14 residues in the CDR3. The J segment lost 2 bases and the V segment lost 4 bases, leaving 4 bases of the junction unmatched.

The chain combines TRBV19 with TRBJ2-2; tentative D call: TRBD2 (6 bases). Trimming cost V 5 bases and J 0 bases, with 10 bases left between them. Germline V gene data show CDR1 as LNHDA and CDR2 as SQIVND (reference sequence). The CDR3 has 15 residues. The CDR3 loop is CASSSAGPNTGELFF. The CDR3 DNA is TGTGCCAGTAGTTCGGCGGGACCGAACACCGGGGAGCTGTTTTTT.

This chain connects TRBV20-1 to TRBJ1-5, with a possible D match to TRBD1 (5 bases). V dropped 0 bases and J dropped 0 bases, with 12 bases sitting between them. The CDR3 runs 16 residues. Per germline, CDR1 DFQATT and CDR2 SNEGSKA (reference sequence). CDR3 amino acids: CSARDGAPYSNQPQHF. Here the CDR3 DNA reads TGCAGTGCTAGAGATGGGGCCCCTTATAGCAATCAGCCCCAGCATTTT.

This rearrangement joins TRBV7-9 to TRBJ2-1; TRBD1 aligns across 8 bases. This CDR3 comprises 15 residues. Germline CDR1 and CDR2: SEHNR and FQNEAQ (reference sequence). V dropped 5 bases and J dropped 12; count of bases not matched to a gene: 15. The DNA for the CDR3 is TGTGCCAGCAGCCCACGGACAGGGTGGGGGTACGGGCAGTTCTTC. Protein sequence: CASSPRTGWGYGQFF.

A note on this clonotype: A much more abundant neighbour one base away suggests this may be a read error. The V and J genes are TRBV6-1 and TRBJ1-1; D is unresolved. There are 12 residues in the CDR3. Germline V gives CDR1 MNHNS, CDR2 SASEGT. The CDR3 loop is CVSSGSDTEAFF. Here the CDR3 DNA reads TGTGTCAGCAGCGGCTCGGACACTGAAGCTTTCTTT.

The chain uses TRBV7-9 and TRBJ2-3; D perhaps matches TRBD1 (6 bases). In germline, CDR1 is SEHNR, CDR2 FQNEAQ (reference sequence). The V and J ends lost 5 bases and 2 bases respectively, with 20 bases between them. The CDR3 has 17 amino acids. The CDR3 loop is CASSPGASLAHTDTQYF. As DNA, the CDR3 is TGTGCCAGCAGCCCAGGGGCCAGCCTTGCCCACACAGATACGCAGTATTTT.

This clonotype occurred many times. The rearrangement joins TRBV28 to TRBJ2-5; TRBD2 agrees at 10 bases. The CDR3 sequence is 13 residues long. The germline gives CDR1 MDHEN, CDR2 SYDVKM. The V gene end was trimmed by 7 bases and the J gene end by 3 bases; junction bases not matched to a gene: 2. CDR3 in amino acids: CASTGLAEETQYF. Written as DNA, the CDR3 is TGTGCCAGCACCGGACTAGCGGAAGAGACCCAGTACTTC.

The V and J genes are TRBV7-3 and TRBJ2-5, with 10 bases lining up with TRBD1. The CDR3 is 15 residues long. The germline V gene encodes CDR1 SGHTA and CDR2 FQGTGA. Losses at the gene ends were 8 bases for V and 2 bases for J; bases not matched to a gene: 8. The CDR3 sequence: CASARQGARQETQYF. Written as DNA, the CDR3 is TGTGCCAGCGCGAGACAGGGGGCGCGTCAAGAGACCCAGTACTTC.

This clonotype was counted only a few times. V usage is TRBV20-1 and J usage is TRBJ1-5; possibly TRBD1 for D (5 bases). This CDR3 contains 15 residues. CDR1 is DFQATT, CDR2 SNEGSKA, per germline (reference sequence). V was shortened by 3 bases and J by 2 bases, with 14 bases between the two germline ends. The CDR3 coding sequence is TGCAGTGCTAGTTCCGGGGAGACAGGCAATCAGCCCCAGCATTTT. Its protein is CSASSGETGNQPQHF.

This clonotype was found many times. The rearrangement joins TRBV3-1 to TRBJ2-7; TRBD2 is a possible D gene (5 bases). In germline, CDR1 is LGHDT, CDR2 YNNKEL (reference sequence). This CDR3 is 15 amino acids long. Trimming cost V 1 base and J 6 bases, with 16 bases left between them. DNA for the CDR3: TGTGCCAGCAGCCAAGTTGGCAGCGGATCAGGCGAGCAGTACTTC. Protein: CASSQVGSGSGEQYF.

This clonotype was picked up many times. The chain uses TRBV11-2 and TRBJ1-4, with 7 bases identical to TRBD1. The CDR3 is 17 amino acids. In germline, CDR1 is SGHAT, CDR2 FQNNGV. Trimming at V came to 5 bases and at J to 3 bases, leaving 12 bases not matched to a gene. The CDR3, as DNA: TGTGCCAGCAGCCCCCGGGGACAGAGAATTTCTAATGAAAAACTGTTTTTT. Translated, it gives CASSPRGQRISNEKLFF.

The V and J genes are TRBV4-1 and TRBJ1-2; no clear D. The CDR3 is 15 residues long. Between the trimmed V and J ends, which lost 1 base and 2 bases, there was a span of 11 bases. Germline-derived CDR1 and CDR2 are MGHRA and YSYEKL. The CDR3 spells CASSQGHGSNYGYTF. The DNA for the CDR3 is TGCGCCAGCAGCCAAGGACACGGGTCGAACTATGGCTACACCTTC.

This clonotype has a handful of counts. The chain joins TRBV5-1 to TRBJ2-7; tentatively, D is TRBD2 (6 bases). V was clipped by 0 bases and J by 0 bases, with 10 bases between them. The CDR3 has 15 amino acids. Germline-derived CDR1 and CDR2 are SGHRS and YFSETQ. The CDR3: CASSLGAGSSYEQYF. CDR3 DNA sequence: TGCGCCAGCAGCTTGGGGGCGGGAAGCTCCTACGAGCAGTACTTC.

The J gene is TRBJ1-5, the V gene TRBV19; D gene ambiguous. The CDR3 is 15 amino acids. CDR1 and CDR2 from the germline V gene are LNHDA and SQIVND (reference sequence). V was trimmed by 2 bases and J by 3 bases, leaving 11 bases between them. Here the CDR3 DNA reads TGTGCCAGTAGTATATGGGAGAGGGACAATCAGCCCCAGCATTTT. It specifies CASSIWERDNQPQHF.

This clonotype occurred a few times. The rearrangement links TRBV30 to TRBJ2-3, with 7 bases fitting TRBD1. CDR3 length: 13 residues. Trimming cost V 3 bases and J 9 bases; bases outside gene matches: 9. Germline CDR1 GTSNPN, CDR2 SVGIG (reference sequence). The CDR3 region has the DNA TGTGCCTGGAGGGGACGACAGGGAAGCACGCAGTATTTT. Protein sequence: CAWRGRQGSTQYF.

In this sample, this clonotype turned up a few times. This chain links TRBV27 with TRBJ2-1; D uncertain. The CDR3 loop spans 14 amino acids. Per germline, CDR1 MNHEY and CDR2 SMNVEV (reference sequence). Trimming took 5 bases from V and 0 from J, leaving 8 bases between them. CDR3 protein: CASSRTGSYNEQFF. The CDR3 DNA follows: TGTGCCAGCAGTCGCACGGGCTCCTACAATGAGCAGTTCTTC.

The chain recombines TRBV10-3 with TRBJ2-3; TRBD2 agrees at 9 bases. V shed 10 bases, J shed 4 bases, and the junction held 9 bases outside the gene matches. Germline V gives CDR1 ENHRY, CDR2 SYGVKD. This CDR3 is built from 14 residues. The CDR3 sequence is CASLAGNKADTQYF. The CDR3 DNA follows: TGTGCCAGTCTAGCGGGAAATAAAGCAGATACGCAGTATTTT.

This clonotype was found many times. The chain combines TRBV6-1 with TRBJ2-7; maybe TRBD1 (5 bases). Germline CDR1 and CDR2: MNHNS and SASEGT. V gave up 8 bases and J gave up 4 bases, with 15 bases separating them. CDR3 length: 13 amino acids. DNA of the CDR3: TGTGCCAGCGAACGAACTAAGGGGTACGAGCAGTACTTC. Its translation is CASERTKGYEQYF.

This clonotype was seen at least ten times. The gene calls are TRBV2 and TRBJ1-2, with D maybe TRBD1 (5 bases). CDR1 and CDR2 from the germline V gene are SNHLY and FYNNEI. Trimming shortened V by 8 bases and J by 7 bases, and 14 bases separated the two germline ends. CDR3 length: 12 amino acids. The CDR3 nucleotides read TGTGCCAGCCCACCGAGGGGTTTTGGCTACACCTTC. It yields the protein CASPPRGFGYTF.

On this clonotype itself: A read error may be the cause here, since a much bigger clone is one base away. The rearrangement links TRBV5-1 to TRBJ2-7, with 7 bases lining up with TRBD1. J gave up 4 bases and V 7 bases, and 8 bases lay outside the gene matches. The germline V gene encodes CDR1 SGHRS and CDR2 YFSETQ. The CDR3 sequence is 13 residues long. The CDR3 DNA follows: TGCGCCAGCGCGTCGGGACAGAGATACGAGCAGTACTTC. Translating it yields CASASGQRYEQYF.

The CDR3 region has the DNA TGTGCCAGCAGGCCCTTACTATCTGGGGCCAACGTCCTGACTTTC. It yields the protein CASRPLLSGANVLTF. The rearrangement links TRBV6-1 to TRBJ2-6; D not certain. The CDR3 loop spans 15 amino acids. V was pared by 6 bases and J by 1 base, with 10 bases between. Germline loops: CDR1 MNHNS, CDR2 SASEGT.

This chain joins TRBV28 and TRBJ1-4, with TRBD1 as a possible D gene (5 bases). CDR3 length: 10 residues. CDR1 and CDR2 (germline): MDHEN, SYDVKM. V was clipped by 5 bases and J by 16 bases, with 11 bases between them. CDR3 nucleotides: TGTGCCAGCAGTCGGGGCCACGGGTTTTTT. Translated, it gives CASSRGHGFF.

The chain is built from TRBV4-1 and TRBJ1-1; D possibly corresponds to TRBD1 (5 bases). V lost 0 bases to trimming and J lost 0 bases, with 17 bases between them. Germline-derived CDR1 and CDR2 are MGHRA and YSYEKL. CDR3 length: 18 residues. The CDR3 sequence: CASSQDPGRGGMNTEAFF. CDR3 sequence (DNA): TGCGCCAGCAGCCAAGATCCTGGGAGGGGAGGCATGAACACTGAAGCTTTCTTT.

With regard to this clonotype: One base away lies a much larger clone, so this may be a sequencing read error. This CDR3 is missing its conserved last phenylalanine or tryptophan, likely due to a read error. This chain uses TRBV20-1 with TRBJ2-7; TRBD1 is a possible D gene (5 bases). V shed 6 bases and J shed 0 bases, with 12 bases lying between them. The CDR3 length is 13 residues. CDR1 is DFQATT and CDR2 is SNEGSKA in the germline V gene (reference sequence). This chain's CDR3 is CSAPDGHSYEQYL. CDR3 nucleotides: TGCAGTGCCCCGGACGGACACTCCTACGAGCAGTACCTC.

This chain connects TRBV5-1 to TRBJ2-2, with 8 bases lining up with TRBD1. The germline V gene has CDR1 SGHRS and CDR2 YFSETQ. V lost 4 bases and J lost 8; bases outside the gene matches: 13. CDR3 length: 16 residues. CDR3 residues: CASSPGGQGRSGELFF. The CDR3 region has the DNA TGCGCCAGCAGCCCGGGTGGACAGGGAAGATCGGGGGAGCTGTTTTTT.